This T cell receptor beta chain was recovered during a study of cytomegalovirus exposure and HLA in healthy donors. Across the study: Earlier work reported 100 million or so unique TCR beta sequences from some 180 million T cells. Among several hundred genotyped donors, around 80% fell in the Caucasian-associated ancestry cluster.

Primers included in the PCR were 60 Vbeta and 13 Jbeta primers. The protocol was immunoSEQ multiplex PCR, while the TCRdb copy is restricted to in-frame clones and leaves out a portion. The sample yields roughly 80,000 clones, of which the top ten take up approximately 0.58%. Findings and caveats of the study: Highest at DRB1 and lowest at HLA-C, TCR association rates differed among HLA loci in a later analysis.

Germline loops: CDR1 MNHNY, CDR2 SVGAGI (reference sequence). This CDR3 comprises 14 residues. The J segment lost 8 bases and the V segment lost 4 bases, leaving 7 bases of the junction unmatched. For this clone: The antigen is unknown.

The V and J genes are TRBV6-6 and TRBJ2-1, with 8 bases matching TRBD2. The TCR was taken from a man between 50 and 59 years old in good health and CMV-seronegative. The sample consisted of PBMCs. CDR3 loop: CASSFLVSGDEQFF. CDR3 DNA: TGTGCCAGCAGTTTCCTAGTTAGCGGGGATGAGCAGTTCTTC.